The 30 T cell receptor beta chains listed next were all sequenced from one sample in a study of blood T cell repertoires in COVID-19. Data came from immunoSEQ multiplex PCR; TCRdb stores just in-frame clones and leaves some out. Here the sample spans over 85,000 clones, approximately 90% being singletons. Sequencing was performed on peripheral blood. These receptor sequences come from a man aged 45-65 years with active COVID-19.

This clone has only a few counts. The CDR3 DNA follows: TGTGCTAGTGGTTTGGTACAGGGTGGGATCAGTCAGCCCCAGCATTTT. Residues: CASGLVQGGISQPQHF. This chain connects TRBV12-5 to TRBJ1-5, with a possible D match to TRBD1 (6 bases). V gave up 0 bases and J gave up 6 bases, with 15 bases separating them. CDR1 is LGHNT, CDR2 FRNRAP, per germline. This CDR3 is 16 amino acids long.

The chain recombines TRBV28 with TRBJ1-2; perhaps TRBD1 as D (5 bases). Germline assignment: CDR1 MDHEN and CDR2 SYDVKM. Trimming took 3 bases from V and 2 from J, leaving 7 bases between them. There are 13 residues in the CDR3. CDR3: CASSFGGNYGYTF. The CDR3 bases are TGTGCCAGCAGTTTTGGGGGGAACTATGGCTACACCTTC.

The chain has TRBV9 and TRBJ2-1, with D hard to call. The length of the CDR3 is 15 residues. Trimming shortened V by 0 bases and J by 0 bases, and 7 bases separated the two germline ends. Germline CDR1 and CDR2: SGDLS and YYNGEE. The CDR3 DNA reads TGTGCCAGCAGCGTAGCGGTTCGCTCCTACAATGAGCAGTTCTTC. As protein: CASSVAVRSYNEQFF.

J is TRBJ2-3 and V is TRBV30; no definite D call. The CDR3 length is 11 residues. With 0 bases removed from V and 8 bases from J, the gap between germline ends came to 6 bases. The germline V gene encodes CDR1 GTSNPN and CDR2 SVGIG (reference sequence). The CDR3 protein is CAWSVLGTQYF. The CDR3 DNA follows: TGTGCCTGGAGTGTACTTGGTACGCAGTATTTT.

The chain is built from TRBV15 and TRBJ2-3; a possible D gene is TRBD2 (5 bases). The CDR3 consists of 14 residues. Trimming left V 0 bases short and J 8 bases short, with 12 bases between. In germline, CDR1 is LNHNV, CDR2 YYDKDF (reference sequence). The CDR3 here is CATSREPSFATQYF. Written as DNA, the CDR3 is TGTGCCACCAGCAGAGAGCCTAGCTTCGCTACGCAGTATTTT.

V is TRBV5-5 and J is TRBJ2-7; a possible D gene is TRBD1 (7 bases). Trimming took 1 base from V and 0 from J, leaving 11 bases between them. The length of the CDR3 is 15 residues. CDR1 SGHKS and CDR2 YYEKEE come from the germline V gene (reference sequence). The CDR3 sequence is CASSLQGGSSYEQYF. The CDR3 coding sequence is TGTGCCAGCAGCTTGCAGGGGGGAAGCTCCTACGAGCAGTACTTC. The full variable domain, with the rest looked up from reference TRBV5-5 and TRBJ2-7, is DAGVTQSPTHLIKTRGQQVTLRCSPISGHKSVSWYQQVLGQGPQFIFQYYEKEERGRGNFPDRFSARQFPNYSSELNVNALLLGDSALYLCASSLQGGSSYEQYFGPGTRLTVT.

The rearrangement links TRBV7-2 to TRBJ2-3; 9 nucleotides agree with TRBD2. V gave up 0 bases and J gave up 8 bases; unmatched junction bases: 9. The germline V gene encodes CDR1 SGHTA and CDR2 FQGNSA. This CDR3 is built from 16 residues. This CDR3 reads CASSLASGGAEGTQYF. In nucleotides, the CDR3 is TGTGCCAGCAGCTTAGCTAGCGGGGGCGCTGAGGGTACGCAGTATTTT.

The chain has TRBV29-1 and TRBJ2-7, with TRBD1 matching over 9 bases. The germline gives CDR1 SQVTM, CDR2 ANQGSEA. V lost 0 bases to trimming and J lost 1 base; unmatched junction nucleotides: 7. The CDR3 spans 16 residues. CDR3 sequence (DNA): TGCAGCGTTGAAGATCGCGGGACAGGGTTGTCCTACGAGCAGTACTTC. Protein product: CSVEDRGTGLSYEQYF.

The rearrangement uses TRBV7-5 and TRBJ1-5. TRBV7-5 is marked as a pseudogene. The CDR3 has 15 residues. The CDR3 protein is CARSPIGKRHQPQHF. CDR3 nucleotide sequence: TGTGCCAGAAGCCCCATCGGAAAGCGGCATCAGCCCCAGCATTTT.

The CDR3 spells CASRGGSTDTQYF. As DNA, the CDR3 is TGTGCCAGCCGCGGGGGTAGCACAGATACGCAGTATTTT. The chain carries TRBV11-2 and TRBJ2-3, with 7 bases lining up with TRBD2. This CDR3 has 13 amino acids. The germline gives CDR1 SGHAT, CDR2 FQNNGV. V shed 8 bases and J 0 bases; nucleotides not matched to a gene: 2.

The chain has TRBV11-2 and TRBJ1-1; D ambiguous. This CDR3 region has 12 residues. Germline CDR1 reads SGHAT; CDR2 reads FQNNGV. V was shortened by 5 bases and J by 6 bases, with 10 bases between the two germline ends. In DNA, the CDR3 is TGTGCCAGCAGCCTACGACGGGCTGAAGCTTTCTTT. It translates to CASSLRRAEAFF. The full variable domain, in which reference TRBV11-2 and TRBJ1-1 provide the parts outside the CDR3, is EAGVAQSPRYKIIEKRQSVAFWCNPISGHATLYWYQQILGQGPKLLIQFQNNGVVDDSQLPKDRFSAERLKGVDSTLKIQPAKLEDSAVYLCASSLRRAEAFFGQGTRLTVV.

V usage is TRBV19 and J usage is TRBJ1-5; the D gene is possibly TRBD1 (6 bases). V gave up 5 bases and J gave up 4 bases, with 9 bases separating them. The CDR3 runs 13 residues. Germline loops: CDR1 LNHDA, CDR2 SQIVND (reference sequence). The CDR3 loop is CASSWQGNQPQHF. As DNA, the CDR3 is TGTGCCAGTAGTTGGCAGGGGAATCAGCCCCAGCATTTT.

This chain joins TRBV12-5 and TRBJ2-7, with D tentatively TRBD2 (5 bases). Per germline, CDR1 LGHNT and CDR2 FRNRAP. V lost 0 bases and J 0 bases, leaving 9 bases between the germline ends. The length of the CDR3 is 15 residues. DNA of the CDR3: TGTGCTAGTGGTTTGGTACAAGGGAGCTCCTACGAGCAGTACTTC. Residues: CASGLVQGSSYEQYF.

CDR3 amino acids: CASMTGTGVSPLHF. The CDR3 DNA is TGTGCCAGCATGACCGGGACAGGGGTCTCACCCCTCCACTTT. This chain links TRBV2 with TRBJ1-6; 10 bases are shared with TRBD1. CDR1 is SNHLY, CDR2 FYNNEI, per germline. V was pared by 7 bases and J by 10 bases, with 7 bases of the junction left unmatched. The length of the CDR3 is 14 residues.

The table lists this clone with a count of one. V usage is TRBV6-6 and J usage is TRBJ2-2, with 9 nucleotides matching TRBD1. The germline CDR1 and CDR2 sequences are MNHNY and SVGAGI (reference sequence). Trimming at V came to 2 bases and at J to 1 base, leaving 2 bases not matched to a gene. The CDR3 is 16 amino acids. CDR3: CASSYPTGGNTGELFF. The CDR3 bases are TGTGCCAGCAGTTACCCGACAGGGGGGAACACCGGGGAGCTGTTTTTT.

V usage is TRBV7-2 and J usage is TRBJ1-6; 8 nucleotides line up with TRBD1. The germline gives CDR1 SGHTA, CDR2 FQGNSA. The CDR3 runs to 13 residues. Trimming took 6 bases from V and 10 from J; bases not matched to a gene: 5. CDR3 in amino acids: CASRTGGWSPLHF. CDR3 bases: TGTGCCAGCAGAACAGGGGGATGGTCACCCCTCCACTTT.

The chain has TRBV3-1 (or the pseudogene TRBV3-2) and TRBJ2-7, with 7 bases aligning to TRBD1. Germline CDR1 is LGHDT and CDR2 is YNNKEL (reference sequence). With V trimmed by 4 bases and J by 2 bases, 5 bases remained unmatched. CDR3 length equals 14 residues. The CDR3 DNA follows: TGTGCCAGCAGCCTCCAGACAGGGACCTACGAGCAGTACTTC. Residues: CASSLQTGTYEQYF.

As concerns this clone: Within the sample, other DNA sequences also encode this same CDR3. This rearrangement joins TRBV18 to TRBJ2-7; 7 bases agree with TRBD1. The J segment lost 6 bases and the V segment lost 2 bases, leaving 1 base of the junction unmatched. CDR1 and CDR2 from the germline V gene are KGHSH and LQKENI. The CDR3 has 12 residues. CDR3 residues: CASSPGTVEQYF. Here the CDR3 DNA reads TGTGCCAGCTCACCAGGGACAGTCGAGCAGTACTTC.

This chain joins TRBV7-8 and TRBJ2-1, with D possibly matching TRBD1 (6 bases). CDR3 length equals 18 residues. V was cut by 6 bases and J by 6 bases, with 27 bases left in between. Germline CDR1 and CDR2: SGHVS and FQNEAQ. Here the CDR3 reads CASSYYQQRDMKPNEQFF. The CDR3 DNA follows: TGTGCCAGCAGTTATTACCAGCAGAGGGACATGAAACCCAATGAGCAGTTCTTC.

V is TRBV4-2 and J is TRBJ2-7; maybe TRBD2 (6 bases). The germline V gene has CDR1 LGHNA and CDR2 YNFKEQ. V was trimmed by 3 bases and J by 0 bases, leaving 15 bases between them. This CDR3 contains 16 residues. The CDR3 here is CASSQESGLSSYEQYF. The CDR3 DNA reads TGTGCCAGCAGCCAGGAATCGGGACTGAGCTCCTACGAGCAGTACTTC.

The chain carries TRBV5-5 and TRBJ2-1, with 8 bases that match TRBD2. V lost 3 bases and J lost 5; bases outside the gene matches: 7. Germline V gives CDR1 SGHKS, CDR2 YYEKEE (reference sequence). The CDR3 is made up of 15 amino acids. CDR3 in DNA: TGTGCCAGCAGCTCGAGGGGGACTAGTAACAATGAGCAGTTCTTC. Translated: CASSSRGTSNNEQFF.

The V gene is TRBV7-2, the J gene TRBJ2-1; TRBD2 agrees at 7 bases. V lost 7 bases to trimming and J lost 8 bases; unmatched junction nucleotides: 8. Germline CDR1 and CDR2: SGHTA and FQGNSA. CDR3 size: 13 residues. The CDR3 is CASTHYGGYEQFF. In DNA form, the CDR3 reads TGTGCCAGCACCCACTACGGGGGGTATGAGCAGTTCTTC.

This rearrangement joins TRBV5-4 to TRBJ2-1; 7 nucleotides line up with TRBD2. This CDR3 has 15 residues. Trimming at V came to 3 bases and at J to 9 bases, leaving 12 bases not matched to a gene. The germline V gene encodes CDR1 SGHNT and CDR2 YYREEE (reference sequence). This CDR3 reads CASSSRAGSTSEQFF. DNA for the CDR3: TGTGCCAGCAGCTCTCGAGCGGGGTCCACGAGTGAGCAGTTCTTC.

This rearrangement joins TRBV5-4 to TRBJ1-1, with D perhaps matching TRBD1 (5 bases). This CDR3 is 16 amino acids long. V lost 2 bases, J lost 2 bases, and 16 bases lay in between. Germline V gene sequence: CDR1 SGHNT, CDR2 YYREEE (reference sequence). CDR3 DNA sequence: TGTGCCAGCAGCTTCTGGCAGGGAAGGGGCAACACTGAAGCTTTCTTT. Translation: CASSFWQGRGNTEAFF.

The V and J genes are TRBV5-4 and TRBJ2-3; the match to TRBD1 covers 9 bases. The CDR3 contains 14 residues. Germline assignment: CDR1 SGHNT and CDR2 YYREEE (reference sequence). V trimming: 2 bases; J trimming: 5 bases; junction bases outside the gene matches: 3. The chain's CDR3 is CASSLQGAQDTQYF. CDR3 DNA sequence: TGTGCCAGCAGCTTACAGGGGGCGCAAGATACGCAGTATTTT.

This clone occurred once. This chain links TRBV11-3 with TRBJ2-7; TRBD1 is a possible D gene (6 bases). The germline V gene has CDR1 SGHNT and CDR2 YENEEA. This CDR3 spans 13 amino acids. V gave up 4 bases and J gave up 0 bases, with 7 bases separating them. The CDR3 spells CASSSGDSYEQYF. DNA for the CDR3: TGTGCCAGCAGCTCAGGGGACTCCTACGAGCAGTACTTC.

This clone was counted once. The chain uses TRBV6-4 and TRBJ2-3; D possibly corresponds to TRBD2 (5 bases). The CDR3 length is 13 residues. Trimming left V 8 bases short and J 4 bases short, with 13 bases between. Germline CDR1 is MRHNA and CDR2 is SNTAGT. CDR3 sequence reads: CASSPGEADTQYF. The CDR3 DNA follows: TGTGCCAGCTCCCCCGGGGAAGCAGATACGCAGTATTTT.

V is TRBV2 and J is TRBJ1-5, with D hard to call. Per germline, CDR1 SNHLY and CDR2 FYNNEI. V lost 6 bases, J lost 10 bases, and 13 bases lay in between. This CDR3 is built from 12 residues. The CDR3 spells CASSELVGPQHF. For the CDR3, the DNA is TGTGCCAGCAGCGAGCTAGTAGGTCCCCAGCATTTT.

To note about this clone: Mismatch with germline at one junction end may stem from a read error. The V call is TRBV11-2, the J call TRBJ1-2; a weak D match, TRBD1 (5 bases). This CDR3 comprises 13 residues. The germline CDR1 and CDR2 sequences are SGHAT and FQNNGV. In nucleotides, the CDR3 is TGTGCCAGCAGCTTCTCTCGAGGACAACTTTTATCCTTC. This translates into CASSFSRGQLLSF.

The rearrangement joins TRBV4-1 to TRBJ2-1; weak D call: TRBD2 (7 bases). The length of the CDR3 is 17 residues. The germline V gene has CDR1 MGHRA and CDR2 YSYEKL. Between the trimmed V and J ends, which lost 1 base and 5 bases, there was a span of 18 bases. The CDR3 here is CASSQVFSPGGHNEQFF. Here the CDR3 DNA reads TGCGCCAGCAGCCAAGTTTTCTCACCCGGGGGGCACAATGAGCAGTTCTTC.